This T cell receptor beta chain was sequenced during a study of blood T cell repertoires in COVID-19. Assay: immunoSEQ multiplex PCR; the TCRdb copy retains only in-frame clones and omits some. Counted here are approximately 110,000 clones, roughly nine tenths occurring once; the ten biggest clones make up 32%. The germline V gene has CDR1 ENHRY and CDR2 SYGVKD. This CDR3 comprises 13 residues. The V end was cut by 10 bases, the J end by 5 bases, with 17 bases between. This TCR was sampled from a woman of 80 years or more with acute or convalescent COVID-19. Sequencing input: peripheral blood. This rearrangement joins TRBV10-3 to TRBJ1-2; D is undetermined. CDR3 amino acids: CATSTDGVYGYTF. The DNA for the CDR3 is TGTGCCACCTCCACAGACGGGGTGTATGGCTACACCTTC.